This T cell receptor beta chain was identified during a study of early T cells in non-severe SARS-CoV-2 infection. CDR3 length equals 15 residues. Germline V gene data show CDR1 as MGHRA and CDR2 as YSYEKL. V lost 6 bases and J 1 base, leaving 14 bases between the germline ends. Individual cDNA molecules each received unique molecular identifiers attached to them. Via MiXCR, TCRdb re-called the 5' RACE reads, giving one row per CDR3 protein. This sample has 61,000 or so distinct CDR3 sequences, with 12% found just once. The chain combines TRBV4-1 with TRBJ2-3; a weak D match, TRBD1 (6 bases). Specimen: whole blood, collected at baseline. This sequence was found in an adult who was a healthcare worker with PCR-confirmed SARS-CoV-2 infection or an uninfected control (not recorded which). The donor label of this sample is uncertain. The CDR3, as DNA: TGCGCCAGCAGGCAAACAGGGATCGGCACAGATACGCAGTATTTT. The encoded protein is CASRQTGIGTDTQYF.